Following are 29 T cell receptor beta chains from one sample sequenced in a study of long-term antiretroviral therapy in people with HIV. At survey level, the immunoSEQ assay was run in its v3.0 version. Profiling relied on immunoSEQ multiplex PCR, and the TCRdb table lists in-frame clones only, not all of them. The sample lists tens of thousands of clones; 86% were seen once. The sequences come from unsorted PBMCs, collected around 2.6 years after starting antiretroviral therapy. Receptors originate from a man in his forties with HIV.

The CDR3 coding sequence is TGTGCCAGCAGCCCGCCAGGACTAACATCGGCGGGAGATACGCAGTATTTT. This encodes CASSPPGLTSAGDTQYF. The V call is TRBV7-9, the J call TRBJ2-3, with D perhaps TRBD2 (6 bases). The CDR3 runs 17 residues. Germline V gene lookup returns CDR1 SEHNR and CDR2 FQNEAQ (reference sequence). The V end was cut by 5 bases, the J end by 5 bases, with 23 bases between. Full variable domain (missing parts from reference TRBV7-9 and TRBJ2-3): DTGVSQNPRHKITKRGQNVTFRCDPISEHNRLYWYRQTLGQGPEFLTYFQNEAQLEKSRLLSDRFSAERPKGSFSTLEIQRTEQGDSAMYLCASSPPGLTSAGDTQYFGPGTRLTVL.

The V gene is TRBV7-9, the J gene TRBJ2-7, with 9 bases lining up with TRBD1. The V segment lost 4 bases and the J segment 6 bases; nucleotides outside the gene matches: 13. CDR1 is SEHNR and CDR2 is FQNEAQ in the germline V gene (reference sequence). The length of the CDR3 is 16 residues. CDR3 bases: TGTGCCAGCAGCTCTGGACAGGGGAGGCAGTACAGCGAGCAGTACTTC. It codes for CASSSGQGRQYSEQYF.

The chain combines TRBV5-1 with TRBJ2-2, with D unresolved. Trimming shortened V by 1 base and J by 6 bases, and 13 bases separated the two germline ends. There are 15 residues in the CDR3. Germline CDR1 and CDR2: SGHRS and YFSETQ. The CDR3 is CASSLLPTGSGELFF. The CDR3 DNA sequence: TGCGCCAGCAGCTTGTTGCCCACCGGCTCCGGGGAGCTGTTTTTT.

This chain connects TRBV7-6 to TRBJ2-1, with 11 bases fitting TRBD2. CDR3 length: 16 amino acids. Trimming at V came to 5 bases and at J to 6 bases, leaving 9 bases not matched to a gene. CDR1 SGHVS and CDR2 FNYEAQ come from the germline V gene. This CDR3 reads CASSHFLAGGSNEQFF. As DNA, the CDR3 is TGTGCCAGCAGCCACTTCCTAGCGGGAGGATCCAATGAGCAGTTCTTC.

As DNA, the CDR3 is TGTGCCAGCATAGAGCGGAGATTCACCGGGGAGCTGTTTTTT. Amino acid sequence: CASIERRFTGELFF. V is TRBV13 and J is TRBJ2-2; D perhaps matches TRBD2 (5 bases). The CDR3 length is 14 residues. V was shortened by 7 bases and J by 4 bases, with 13 bases between the two germline ends. Germline V lookup: CDR1 PRHDT, CDR2 FYEKMQ (reference sequence).

The CDR3 loop is CASSVAGALTYEQYF. The CDR3 bases are TGTGCCAGCAGCGTAGCGGGGGCCCTCACCTACGAGCAGTACTTC. The V and J genes are TRBV9 and TRBJ2-7; D assignment may be TRBD1 or TRBD2 (6 bases each). The CDR3 contains 15 residues. Germline CDR1 is SGDLS and CDR2 is YYNGEE. Trimming shortened V by 0 bases and J by 2 bases, and 12 bases separated the two germline ends.

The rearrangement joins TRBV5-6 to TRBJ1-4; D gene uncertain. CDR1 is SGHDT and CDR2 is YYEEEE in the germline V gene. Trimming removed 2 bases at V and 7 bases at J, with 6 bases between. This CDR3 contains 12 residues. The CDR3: CASSFVSEKLFF. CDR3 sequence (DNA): TGTGCCAGCAGCTTCGTCAGTGAAAAACTGTTTTTT.

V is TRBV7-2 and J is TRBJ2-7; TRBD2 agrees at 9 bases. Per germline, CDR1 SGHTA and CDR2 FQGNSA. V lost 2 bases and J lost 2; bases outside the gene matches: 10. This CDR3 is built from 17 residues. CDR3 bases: TGTGCCAGCAGCTTATCCGCGAGCGGGAGGTTACCCTACGAGCAGTACTTC. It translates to CASSLSASGRLPYEQYF.

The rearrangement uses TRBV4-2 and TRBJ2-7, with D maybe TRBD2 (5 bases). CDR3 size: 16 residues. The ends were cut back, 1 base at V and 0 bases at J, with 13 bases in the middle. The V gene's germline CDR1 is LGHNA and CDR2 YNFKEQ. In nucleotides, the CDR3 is TGTGCCAGCAGCCAAGGGACGGACTTCCTCTCCTACGAGCAGTACTTC. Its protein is CASSQGTDFLSYEQYF.

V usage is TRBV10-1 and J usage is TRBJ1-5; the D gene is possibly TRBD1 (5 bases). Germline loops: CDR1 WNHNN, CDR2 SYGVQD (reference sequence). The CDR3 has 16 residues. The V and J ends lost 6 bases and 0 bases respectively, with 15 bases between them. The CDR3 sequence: CASSQPGRDSNQPQHF. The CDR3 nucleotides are TGCGCCAGCAGCCAACCGGGCAGGGATAGCAATCAGCCCCAGCATTTT.

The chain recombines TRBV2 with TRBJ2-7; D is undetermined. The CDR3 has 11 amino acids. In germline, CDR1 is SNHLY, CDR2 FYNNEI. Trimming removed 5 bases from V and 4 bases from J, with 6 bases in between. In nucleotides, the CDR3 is TGTGCCAGCAGTCTCGGTTACGAGCAGTACTTC. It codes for CASSLGYEQYF.

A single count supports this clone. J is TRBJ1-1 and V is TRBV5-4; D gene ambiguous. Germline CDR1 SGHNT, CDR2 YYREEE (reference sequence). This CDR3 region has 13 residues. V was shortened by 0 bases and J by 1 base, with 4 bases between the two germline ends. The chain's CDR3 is CASSLGGNTEAFF. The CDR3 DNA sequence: TGTGCCAGCAGCTTGGGAGGGAACACTGAAGCTTTCTTT. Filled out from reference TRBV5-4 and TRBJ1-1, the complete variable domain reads ETGVTQSPTHLIKTRGQQVTLRCSSQSGHNTVSWYQQALGQGPQFIFQYYREEENGRGNFPPRFSGLQFPNYSSELNVNALELDDSALYLCASSLGGNTEAFFGQGTRLTVV.

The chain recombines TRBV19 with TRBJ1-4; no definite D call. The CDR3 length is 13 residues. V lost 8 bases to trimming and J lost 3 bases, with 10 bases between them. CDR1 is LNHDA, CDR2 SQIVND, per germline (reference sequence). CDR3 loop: CASGVSPNEKLFF. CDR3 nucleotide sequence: TGTGCCAGTGGGGTCTCTCCTAATGAAAAACTGTTTTTT.

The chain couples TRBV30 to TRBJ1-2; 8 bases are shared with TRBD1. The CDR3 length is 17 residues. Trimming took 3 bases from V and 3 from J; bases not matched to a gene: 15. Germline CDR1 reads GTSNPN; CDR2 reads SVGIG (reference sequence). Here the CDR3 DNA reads TGTGCCTGGAGCAATTTTTACGACAGGGGAAACGACTATGGCTACACCTTC. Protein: CAWSNFYDRGNDYGYTF.

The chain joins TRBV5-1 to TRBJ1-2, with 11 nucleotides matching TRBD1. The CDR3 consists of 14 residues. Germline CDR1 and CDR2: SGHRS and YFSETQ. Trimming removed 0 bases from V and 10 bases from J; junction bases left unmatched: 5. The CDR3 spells CASSLGTGGADYTF. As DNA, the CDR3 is TGCGCCAGCAGCTTGGGGACAGGGGGCGCGGACTACACCTTC.

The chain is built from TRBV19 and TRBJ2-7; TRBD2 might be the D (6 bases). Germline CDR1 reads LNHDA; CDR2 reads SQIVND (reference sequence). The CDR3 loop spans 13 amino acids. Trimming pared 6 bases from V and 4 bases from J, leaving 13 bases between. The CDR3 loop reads CASREGGTYEQYF. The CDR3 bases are TGTGCCAGTAGAGAGGGTGGGACTTACGAGCAGTACTTC.

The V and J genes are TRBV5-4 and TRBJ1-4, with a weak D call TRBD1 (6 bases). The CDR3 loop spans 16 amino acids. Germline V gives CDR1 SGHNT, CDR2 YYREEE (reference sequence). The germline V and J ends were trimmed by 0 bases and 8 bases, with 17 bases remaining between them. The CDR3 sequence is CASSLAGEGVWEKLFF. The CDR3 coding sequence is TGTGCCAGCAGCTTGGCCGGAGAGGGGGTTTGGGAAAAACTGTTTTTT.

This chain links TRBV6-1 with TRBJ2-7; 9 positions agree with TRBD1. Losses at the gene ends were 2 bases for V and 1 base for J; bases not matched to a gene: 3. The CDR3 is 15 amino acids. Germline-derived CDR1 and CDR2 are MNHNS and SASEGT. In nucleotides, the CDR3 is TGTGCCAGCAGTGAATACGACAGGGGGTCCTACGAGCAGTACTTC. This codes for CASSEYDRGSYEQYF.

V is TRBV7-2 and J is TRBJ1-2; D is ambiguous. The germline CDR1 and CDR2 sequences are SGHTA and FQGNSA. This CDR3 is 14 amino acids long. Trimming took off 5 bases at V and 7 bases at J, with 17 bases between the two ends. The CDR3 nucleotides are TGTGCCAGCAGCCACGGGGATGGGGTGGGTGGCTACACCTTC. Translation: CASSHGDGVGGYTF.

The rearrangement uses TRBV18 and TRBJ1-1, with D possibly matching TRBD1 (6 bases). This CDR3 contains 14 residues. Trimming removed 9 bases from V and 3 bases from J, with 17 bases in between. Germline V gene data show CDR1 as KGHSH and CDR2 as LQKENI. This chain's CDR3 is CASSGRNRDTEAFF. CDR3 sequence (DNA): TGTGCCAGTTCAGGTAGAAACAGGGACACTGAAGCTTTCTTT.

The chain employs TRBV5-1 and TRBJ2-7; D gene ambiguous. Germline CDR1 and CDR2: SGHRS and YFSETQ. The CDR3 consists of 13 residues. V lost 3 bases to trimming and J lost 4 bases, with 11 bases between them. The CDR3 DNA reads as TGCGCCAGCAGCTCAACAGCATCTTACGAGCAGTACTTC. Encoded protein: CASSSTASYEQYF.

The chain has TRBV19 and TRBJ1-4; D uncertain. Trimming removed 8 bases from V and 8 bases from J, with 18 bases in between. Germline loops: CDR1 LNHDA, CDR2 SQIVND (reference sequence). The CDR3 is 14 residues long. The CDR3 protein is CASRPGVIREKLFF. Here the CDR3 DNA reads TGTGCCAGTCGCCCGGGCGTGATAAGGGAAAAACTGTTTTTT.

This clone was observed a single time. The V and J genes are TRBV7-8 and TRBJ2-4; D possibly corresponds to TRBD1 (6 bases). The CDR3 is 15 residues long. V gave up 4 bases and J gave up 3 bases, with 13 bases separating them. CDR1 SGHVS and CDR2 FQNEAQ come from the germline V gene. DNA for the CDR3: TGTGCCAGCAGCTATCCACAGGGAGTCAAAAACATTCAGTACTTC. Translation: CASSYPQGVKNIQYF.

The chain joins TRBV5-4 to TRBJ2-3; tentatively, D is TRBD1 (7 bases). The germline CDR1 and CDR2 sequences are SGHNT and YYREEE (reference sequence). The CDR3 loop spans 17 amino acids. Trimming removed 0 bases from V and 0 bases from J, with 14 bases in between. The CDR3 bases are TGTGCCAGCAGCTTGGCCGGCAGGGGGACTAGCACAGATACGCAGTATTTT. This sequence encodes CASSLAGRGTSTDTQYF.

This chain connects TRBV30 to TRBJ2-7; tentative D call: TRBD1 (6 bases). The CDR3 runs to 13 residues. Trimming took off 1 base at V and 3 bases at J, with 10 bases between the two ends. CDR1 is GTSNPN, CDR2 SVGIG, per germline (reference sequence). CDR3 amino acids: CAWSGQAYYEQYF. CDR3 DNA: TGTGCCTGGAGTGGACAGGCCTACTACGAGCAGTACTTC.

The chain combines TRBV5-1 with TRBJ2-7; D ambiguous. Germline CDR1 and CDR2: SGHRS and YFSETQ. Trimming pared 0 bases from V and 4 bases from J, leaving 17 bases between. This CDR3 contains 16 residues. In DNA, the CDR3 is TGCGCCAGCAGCTTGGACAGCCAAATGGATAGTTACGAGCAGTACTTC. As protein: CASSLDSQMDSYEQYF.

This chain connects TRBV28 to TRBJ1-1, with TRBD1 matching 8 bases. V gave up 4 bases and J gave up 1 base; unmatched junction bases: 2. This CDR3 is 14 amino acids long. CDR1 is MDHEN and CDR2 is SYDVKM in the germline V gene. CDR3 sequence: CASSSGQGNTEAFF. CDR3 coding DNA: TGTGCCAGCAGTTCAGGACAGGGGAACACTGAAGCTTTCTTT. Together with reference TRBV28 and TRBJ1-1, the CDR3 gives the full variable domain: DVKVTQSSRYLVKRTGEKVFLECVQDMDHENMFWYRQDPGLGLRLIYFSYDVKMKEKGDIPEGYSVSREKKERFSLILESASTNQTSMYLCASSSGQGNTEAFFGQGTRLTVV.

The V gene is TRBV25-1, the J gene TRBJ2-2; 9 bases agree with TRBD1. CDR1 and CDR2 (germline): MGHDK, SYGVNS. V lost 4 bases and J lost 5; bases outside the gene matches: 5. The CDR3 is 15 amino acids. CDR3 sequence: CASSGHRGLTGELFF. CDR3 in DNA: TGTGCCAGCAGTGGGCACAGGGGGCTAACCGGGGAGCTGTTTTTT.

The CDR3 bases are TGTGCCAGCAGTTACTCCGGGGGGGCGATGGGTGAAAAACTGTTTTTT. It specifies CASSYSGGAMGEKLFF. The chain couples TRBV6-5 to TRBJ1-4; possible D gene TRBD1, 6 bases. Per germline, CDR1 MNHEY and CDR2 SVGAGI. The CDR3 totals 16 residues. V was pared by 0 bases and J by 7 bases, with 15 bases between.